Shown below are 12 T cell receptor beta chains from a single sample sequenced in a study of blood T cells in healthy people across ages. A second PCR, run for about 7 to 11 cycles, used a sample-barcoded 5' primer plus a J-beta primer mix. One entry per CDR3 protein results from TCRdb running MiXCR on the 5' RACE reads. The data show 600,000 to 850,000 distinct CDR3 sequences, with more than 20% seen just once and more than 7.5% held by the top ten. The same specimen was also included in a second study, on T cells of mothers and their children.

The sample was blood. The receptors derive from a boy younger than 18 in good health.

This rearrangement joins TRBV9 to TRBJ2-7; 9 nucleotides line up with TRBD1. Germline CDR1 is SGDLS and CDR2 is YYNGEE. The CDR3 runs to 13 residues. Trimming took 2 bases from V and 6 from J; bases not matched to a gene: 3. The CDR3 coding sequence is TGTGCCAGCAGCGTGGGGGACAGGGCCGAGCAGTACTTC. Translated: CASSVGDRAEQYF.

This clonotype has only a few counts. This CDR3 reads CASELRGRKTEAFF. The DNA of the CDR3 is TGTGCCAGCGAACTCAGGGGGCGCAAAACTGAAGCTTTCTTT. The chain joins TRBV13 to TRBJ1-1, with 8 positions matching TRBD1. This CDR3 comprises 14 residues. The V and J ends lost 8 bases and 5 bases, in that order; junction bases with no gene match: 10. Germline V gene lookup returns CDR1 PRHDT and CDR2 FYEKMQ (reference sequence).

The rearrangement uses TRBV20-1 and TRBJ2-5, with TRBD2 identical over 12 bases. The CDR3 has 17 amino acids. Losses at the gene ends were 5 bases for V and 5 bases for J; bases not matched to a gene: 15. Germline loops: CDR1 DFQATT, CDR2 SNEGSKA (reference sequence). CDR3 loop: CSAGTSGLAVTGETQYF. In DNA form, the CDR3 reads TGCAGTGCTGGGACTAGCGGGCTTGCCGTGACGGGGGAGACCCAGTACTTC.

This rearrangement joins TRBV28 to TRBJ1-4; a possible D gene is TRBD1 (5 bases). The germline V gene has CDR1 MDHEN and CDR2 SYDVKM. This CDR3 region has 15 residues. Trimming removed 3 bases at V and 4 bases at J, with 12 bases between. The DNA of the CDR3 is TGTGCCAGCAGTTTGACGACAGCTCTTAATGAAAAACTGTTTTTT. Protein product: CASSLTTALNEKLFF.

This clonotype was detected many times. V and J are TRBV2 and TRBJ2-7, with D possibly matching TRBD1 (6 bases). The CDR3 sequence is 11 residues long. Trimming removed 5 bases at V and 6 bases at J, with 8 bases between. From germline, CDR1 is SNHLY and CDR2 FYNNEI. The CDR3 spells CASSPGVEQYF. CDR3 in DNA: TGTGCCAGCAGTCCAGGGGTCGAGCAGTACTTC.

Notes on this clonotype: An end of the junction differs from the germline gene, which may be a read error. The chain links TRBV2 to TRBJ2-4; 7 bases match TRBD1. The CDR3 length is 14 residues. Germline CDR1 is SNHLY and CDR2 is FYNNEI. CDR3 DNA sequence: TGTGTCAGCAGTGAATACCGGGACAGAAACATTCAGTACTTC. Translating gives CVSSEYRDRNIQYF.

This clonotype was recorded a few times. V is TRBV5-1 and J is TRBJ2-7; no clear D. The CDR3 contains 14 residues. The germline V gene has CDR1 SGHRS and CDR2 YFSETQ. With 0 bases removed from V and 3 bases from J, the gap between germline ends came to 10 bases. The CDR3 DNA sequence: TGCGCCAGCAGCTTGGGAGACACTTACTACGAGCAGTACTTC. This encodes CASSLGDTYYEQYF.

About this clonotype itself: A junction end diverges from the germline sequence, so it may reflect a read error. This chain uses TRBV2 with TRBJ2-1, with D hard to call. Germline CDR1 SNHLY, CDR2 FYNNEI. This CDR3 has 16 amino acids. CDR3 sequence (DNA): TGTGCCGGCAGCGCCGTTAGCAGGACGTCCTACAATGAGCAGTTCTTC. Protein product: CAGSAVSRTSYNEQFF.

This clonotype was seen a few times. The chain employs TRBV29-1 and TRBJ2-1; no clear D. This CDR3 contains 13 residues. Germline assignment: CDR1 SQVTM and CDR2 ANQGSEA. The V gene lost 3 bases and the J gene lost 3 bases, with 9 bases spanning the gap. The CDR3 reads CSVDPQDYNEQFF. The CDR3 bases are TGCAGCGTTGATCCGCAGGACTACAATGAGCAGTTCTTC.

The V call is TRBV6-2 or TRBV6-3, the J call TRBJ2-3, with 12 bases fitting TRBD2. V shed 2 bases and J 5 bases; nucleotides not matched to a gene: 11. Per germline, CDR1 MNHEY and CDR2 SVGEGT. The CDR3 covers 18 residues. The CDR3 nucleotides read TGTGCCAGCAGTTACCCGACTAGCGGGGGCTGGGAAGGAGATACGCAGTATTTT. It encodes CASSYPTSGGWEGDTQYF.

V gene TRBV12-3 or TRBV12-4 combines with J gene TRBJ2-3, with 15 bases fitting TRBD2. Germline trimming cut 6 bases from V and 6 bases from J; bases unmatched to any gene: 10. The CDR3 length is 17 residues. This chain's CDR3 is CASRTGLAGGTADTQYF. DNA for the CDR3: TGTGCCAGCAGAACCGGACTAGCGGGGGGGACAGCGGATACGCAGTATTTT.

V is TRBV6-6 and J is TRBJ2-4; TRBD1 agrees at 8 bases. The CDR3 contains 12 residues. V lost 6 bases to trimming and J lost 15 bases; unmatched junction nucleotides: 10. The germline CDR1 and CDR2 sequences are MNHNY and SVGAGI (reference sequence). In nucleotides, the CDR3 is TGTGCCAGCAGCCGTGGACAGGGCCATGGGTACTTC. It yields the protein CASSRGQGHGYF.